This T cell receptor beta chain appears in the sequencing data of a study of beta chain features in type 1 diabetes. The CDR3 extends over 13 amino acids. The ends were cut back, 4 bases at V and 7 bases at J, with 8 bases in the middle. CDR1 is MNHNY, CDR2 SVGAGI, per germline (reference sequence). As concerns this clone: Its matching antigen is unknown.

General study points: With patients and controls alike, PCR might favor shorter templates to an equal degree. TCRB CDR3s from Type 1 diabetes patients were moderately but significantly shorter in all four CD4+ subsets. cDNA sequencing could over-represent cells with high TCR expression. In these data, an HLA type influence on TCRB rearrangement remained unresolved.

Every isolated RNA sample was fully reverse transcribed, so sequencing captured expressed TCRB transcripts. Here immunoSEQ multiplex PCR was the method, and the copy in TCRdb shows in-frame clones only, minus some. The table includes around 130,000 clones, around 10% detected once. Sequenced: central memory CD4+ T cells from blood. The J gene is TRBJ1-6, the V gene TRBV6-6; TRBD1 might be the D (6 bases). The sequence derives from a man aged 25-45 years with type 1 diabetes. The CDR3 DNA sequence: TGTGCCAGCAGTTGGACAGCAAATTCACCCCTCCACTTT. Encoded protein: CASSWTANSPLHF.